This TCR beta chain was observed in a study of T cells in Graves' hyperthyroidism and ophthalmopathy. Study results and limitations: Most expanded thyroid clonotypes above 0.001 also appeared in blood. Median prediction lead before ophthalmopathy onset was about 6.5 months with the model.

Amplified TCR beta CDR3 regions came from RNA transcripts. The HTBI primer set drove a first-round RT-PCR of the TCR CDR3. TCRdb redid the calling of the multiplex PCR reads with MiXCR, one entry per CDR3 protein. This table holds fewer than 700,000 distinct CDR3 sequences, about a sixth found once. The cohort's ophthalmopathy patients, a group with duration under 3 months, had a Clinical Activity Score of at least 3 and a NOSPECS grade of at least 4. Source material for PBMCs was over 7.5 ml fresh peripheral blood. There are a few counts of this clonotype. Antigen: not known. CDR1 is DFQATT, CDR2 SNEGSKA, per germline (reference sequence). The ends lost 4 bases at V and 8 bases at J; junction bases unmatched: 11. CDR3 length equals 16 residues.

The sequencing sample was made of blood. The gene calls are TRBV20-1 and TRBJ2-1; 13 nucleotides align to TRBD2. The TCR originated in a woman younger than 30 with Graves' ophthalmopathy. CDR3 DNA: TGCAGTGCTACAACAACTAGCGGGGGGGCCCCGGATGAGCAGTTCTTC. Its protein is CSATTTSGGAPDEQFF.